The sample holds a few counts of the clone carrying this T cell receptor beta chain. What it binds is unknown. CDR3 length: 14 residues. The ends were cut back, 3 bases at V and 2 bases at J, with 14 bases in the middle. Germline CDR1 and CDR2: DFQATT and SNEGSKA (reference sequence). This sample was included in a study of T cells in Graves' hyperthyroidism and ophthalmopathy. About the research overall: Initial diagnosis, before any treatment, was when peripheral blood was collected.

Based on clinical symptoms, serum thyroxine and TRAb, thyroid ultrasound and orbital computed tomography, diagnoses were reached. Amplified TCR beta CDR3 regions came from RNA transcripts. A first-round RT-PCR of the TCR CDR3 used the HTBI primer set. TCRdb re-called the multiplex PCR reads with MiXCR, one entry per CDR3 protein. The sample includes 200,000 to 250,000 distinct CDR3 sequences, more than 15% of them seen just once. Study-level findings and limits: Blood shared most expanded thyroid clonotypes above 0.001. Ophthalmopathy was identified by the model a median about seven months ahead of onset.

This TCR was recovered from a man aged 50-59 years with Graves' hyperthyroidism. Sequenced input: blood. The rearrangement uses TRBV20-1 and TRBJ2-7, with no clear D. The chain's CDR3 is CSASDEPDTYEQYF. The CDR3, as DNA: TGCAGTGCTAGCGACGAACCGGATACCTACGAGCAGTACTTC.